One and the same sample provided the 30 T cell receptor beta chains below, sequenced in a study of blood T cell repertoires in COVID-19. The data were produced by immunoSEQ multiplex PCR, yet TCRdb's version contains in-frame clones alone and is incomplete. The sample records more than 110,000 clones, 60% to 80% being singletons. Sample: PBMCs or T cells enriched from blood (not recorded which). All receptors derive from a woman aged 45-65 years who had recovered from COVID-19.

This chain joins TRBV6-1 and TRBJ2-7, with TRBD1 identical over 8 bases. The ends lost 1 base at V and 7 bases at J; junction bases unmatched: 6. Germline loops: CDR1 MNHNS, CDR2 SASEGT. The CDR3 is 14 residues long. CDR3 loop: CASSEGQGMEEQYF. In DNA, the CDR3 is TGTGCCAGCAGTGAAGGACAGGGGATGGAAGAGCAGTACTTC.

V usage is TRBV7-9 and J usage is TRBJ2-7; no clear D. The CDR3 sequence is 15 residues long. Trimming shortened V by 1 base and J by 4 bases, and 14 bases separated the two germline ends. Germline assignment: CDR1 SEHNR and CDR2 FQNEAQ (reference sequence). The CDR3 protein is CASSLDSGSFYEQYF. The CDR3 DNA sequence: TGTGCCAGCAGCTTAGACTCGGGTTCCTTTTACGAGCAGTACTTC.

On this clone itself: Within the sample, other DNA sequences also encode this same CDR3. The J gene is TRBJ2-1, the V gene TRBV5-4; TRBD2 is a possible D gene (6 bases). Germline V gene data show CDR1 as SGHNT and CDR2 as YYREEE (reference sequence). Trimming took 4 bases from V and 3 from J, leaving 14 bases between them. The CDR3 is 15 residues long. The CDR3 spells CASSPNPGSYNEQFF. In DNA form, the CDR3 reads TGTGCCAGCAGCCCCAACCCCGGGAGCTACAATGAGCAGTTCTTC.

The CDR3 loop reads CASSAYSEAFF. The CDR3 region has the DNA TGTGCCAGCAGCGCGTACAGTGAAGCTTTCTTT. The chain combines TRBV5-8 with TRBJ1-1; no clear D gene. V lost 4 bases and J lost 7, with 8 bases in between. Per the germline V gene, CDR1 is SGHTS and CDR2 is YDEGEE. The CDR3 spans 11 residues.

The rearrangement joins TRBV9 to TRBJ1-5; 12 positions agree with TRBD1. CDR1 SGDLS and CDR2 YYNGEE come from the germline V gene. This CDR3 contains 15 residues. V was pared by 3 bases and J by 7 bases, with 5 bases of the junction left unmatched. CDR3 region: CASSGGTGGGQPQHF. In nucleotides, the CDR3 is TGTGCCAGCAGCGGGGGGACAGGGGGCGGCCAGCCCCAGCATTTT.

The rearrangement joins TRBV6-1 to TRBJ1-2, with 11 bases aligning to TRBD1. The germline V gene has CDR1 MNHNS and CDR2 SASEGT. Unmatched junction bases numbered 10, after V lost 3 bases and J lost 7 bases. This CDR3 comprises 16 residues. The CDR3 nucleotides read TGTGCCAGCAGTGACCCGGGACAGGGGGGTTCTTCTGGCTACACCTTC. It encodes CASSDPGQGGSSGYTF.

V gene TRBV28 combines with J gene TRBJ1-4; the match to TRBD1 covers 9 bases. Germline CDR1 MDHEN, CDR2 SYDVKM. V gave up 6 bases and J gave up 7 bases; unmatched junction bases: 9. This CDR3 has 15 amino acids. The CDR3 is CASSRDRALGEKLFF. CDR3 DNA sequence: TGTGCCAGCAGCCGGGACAGGGCGCTTGGTGAAAAACTGTTTTTT.

The chain joins TRBV4-1 to TRBJ1-2; D gene unclear. V lost 0 bases to trimming and J lost 1 base, with 9 bases between them. Germline V lookup: CDR1 MGHRA, CDR2 YSYEKL. CDR3 length: 15 amino acids. CDR3 loop: CASSQDRSDNYGYTF. The CDR3 DNA follows: TGCGCCAGCAGCCAAGATCGAAGCGATAACTATGGCTACACCTTC.

V usage is TRBV7-3 and J usage is TRBJ1-6; TRBD1 aligns across 8 bases. After removal of 5 bases from V and 7 bases from J, the junction contained 4 bases not matched to a gene. This CDR3 contains 14 residues. Germline V gene sequence: CDR1 SGHTA, CDR2 FQGTGA. For the CDR3, the DNA is TGTGCCAGCAGCCAGGGGGCTTCCAATTCACCCCTCCACTTT. It yields the protein CASSQGASNSPLHF.

This clone was counted a single time. The V gene is TRBV5-4, the J gene TRBJ1-2; 7 nucleotides align to TRBD1. This CDR3 has 16 residues. J was trimmed by 5 bases and V by 3 bases; bases with no gene match: 13. The germline gives CDR1 SGHNT, CDR2 YYREEE (reference sequence). The DNA of the CDR3 is TGTGCCAGCAGCTCCGACAGGGCCGGGACTCAGTATGGCTACACCTTC. As protein: CASSSDRAGTQYGYTF.

This clone was seen just once. The chain recombines TRBV28 with TRBJ2-3; perhaps TRBD2 as D (6 bases). CDR1 is MDHEN and CDR2 is SYDVKM in the germline V gene. This CDR3 has 14 residues. V was cut by 6 bases and J by 3 bases, with 13 bases left in between. In nucleotides, the CDR3 is TGTGCCAGCAGCTCCGGGACTCCAACAGATACGCAGTATTTT. The encoded protein is CASSSGTPTDTQYF. The full variable domain, completed using reference TRBV28 and TRBJ2-3, is DVKVTQSSRYLVKRTGEKVFLECVQDMDHENMFWYRQDPGLGLRLIYFSYDVKMKEKGDIPEGYSVSREKKERFSLILESASTNQTSMYLCASSSGTPTDTQYFGPGTRLTVL.

A few counts support this clone. The gene calls are TRBV6-5 and TRBJ1-2; TRBD1 aligns across 8 bases. CDR1 is MNHEY, CDR2 SVGAGI, per germline. The CDR3 has 14 residues. Losses at the gene ends were 0 bases for V and 10 bases for J; bases not matched to a gene: 7. CDR3 sequence: CASSYSDRAGVYTF. The CDR3 bases are TGTGCCAGCAGTTACTCGGACAGGGCGGGGGTCTACACCTTC.

This chain links TRBV3-1 (or the pseudogene TRBV3-2) with TRBJ2-1, with D tentatively TRBD2 (6 bases). Trimming stripped 3 bases from V and 0 bases from J, with 15 bases between. CDR3 size: 17 residues. Germline V gene lookup returns CDR1 LGHDT and CDR2 YNNKEL (reference sequence). The CDR3 DNA is TGTGCCAGCAGCCAGGCCACCGCGGGGCGCTCCTACAATGAGCAGTTCTTC. Its translation: CASSQATAGRSYNEQFF.

The chain joins TRBV30 to TRBJ2-5, with 10 nucleotides matching TRBD2. V lost 2 bases and J lost 1; bases outside the gene matches: 4. Germline loops: CDR1 GTSNPN, CDR2 SVGIG (reference sequence). The CDR3 is made up of 15 amino acids. CDR3 loop: CAWSPGTSAQETQYF. The CDR3 nucleotides read TGTGCCTGGAGTCCCGGGACTAGCGCCCAAGAGACCCAGTACTTC.

V is TRBV29-1 and J is TRBJ1-3; no reliable D call. The germline gives CDR1 SQVTM, CDR2 ANQGSEA. Trimming removed 1 base at V and 0 bases at J, with 4 bases between. This CDR3 comprises 13 residues. CDR3 coding DNA: TGCAGCGTTGAAGTCAGCTCTGGAAACACCATATATTTT. Protein sequence: CSVEVSSGNTIYF.

The chain links TRBV27 to TRBJ1-1; D remains unclear. Germline CDR1 is MNHEY and CDR2 is SMNVEV (reference sequence). This CDR3 contains 14 residues. The V end lost 2 bases, the J end lost 6 bases, and 13 bases lay between the germline ends. The CDR3 region has the DNA TGTGCCAGCAGTTTAAGGCAAAGTGGAGCTGAAGCTTTCTTT. It encodes CASSLRQSGAEAFF.

The chain recombines TRBV7-6 with TRBJ2-1; TRBD1 aligns across 8 bases. The V gene end was trimmed by 2 bases and the J gene end by 6 bases; junction bases not matched to a gene: 3. The CDR3 sequence is 14 residues long. Germline lookup yields CDR1 SGHVS and CDR2 FNYEAQ. The CDR3 sequence: CASSLSQGGNEQFF. CDR3 nucleotide sequence: TGTGCCAGCAGCTTATCACAGGGGGGCAATGAGCAGTTCTTC.

This rearrangement joins TRBV11-3 to TRBJ1-1, with D possibly matching TRBD1 (5 bases). CDR1 and CDR2 from the germline V gene are SGHNT and YENEEA. The V end was cut by 8 bases, the J end by 0 bases, with 16 bases between. The CDR3 consists of 15 residues. The DNA for the CDR3 is TGTGCCAGCGGAGTGCAGGGAATGATGAACACTGAAGCTTTCTTT. Amino acid sequence: CASGVQGMMNTEAFF. Full variable domain (outside the CDR3, taken from reference TRBV11-3 and TRBJ1-1): EAGVVQSPRYKIIEKKQPVAFWCNPISGHNTLYWYLQNLGQGPELLIRYENEEAVDDSQLPKDRFSAERLKGVDSTLKIQPAELGDSAVYLCASGVQGMMNTEAFFGQGTRLTVV.

The CDR3 sequence is CASSLESAGSNYGYTF. CDR3 coding DNA: TGTGCCAGCAGCTTAGAGTCGGCAGGCTCTAACTATGGCTACACCTTC. The V and J genes are TRBV11-3 and TRBJ1-2, with no clear D. Germline V gene lookup returns CDR1 SGHNT and CDR2 YENEEA. The ends were cut back, 0 bases at V and 0 bases at J, with 11 bases in the middle. The CDR3 is 16 amino acids.

V and J are TRBV11-2 and TRBJ2-3, with 8 bases lining up with TRBD2. V lost 4 bases and J lost 4; bases outside the gene matches: 7. From germline, CDR1 is SGHAT and CDR2 FQNNGV. The CDR3 has 15 residues. The CDR3 spells CASSSLRGDPDTQYF. In DNA form, the CDR3 reads TGTGCCAGCAGCTCCCTGCGGGGGGACCCAGATACGCAGTATTTT. The full variable domain, completed using reference TRBV11-2 and TRBJ2-3, is EAGVAQSPRYKIIEKRQSVAFWCNPISGHATLYWYQQILGQGPKLLIQFQNNGVVDDSQLPKDRFSAERLKGVDSTLKIQPAKLEDSAVYLCASSSLRGDPDTQYFGPGTRLTVL.

This chain uses TRBV6-5 with TRBJ2-5; 8 nucleotides line up with TRBD2. The CDR3 consists of 14 residues. V was clipped by 8 bases and J by 3 bases; unmatched bases: 8. CDR1 MNHEY and CDR2 SVGAGI come from the germline V gene. In nucleotides, the CDR3 is TGTGCCAGCGGCACCCAGCGGGGGAAAGAGACCCAGTACTTC. Its translation: CASGTQRGKETQYF.

The chain recombines TRBV12-3 or TRBV12-4 with TRBJ2-1, with D possibly matching TRBD2 (5 bases). This CDR3 is built from 12 residues. V was clipped by 6 bases and J by 4 bases, with 7 bases between them. The CDR3 is CASSPGYNEQFF. As DNA, the CDR3 is TGTGCCAGCAGCCCGGGATACAATGAGCAGTTCTTC.

The chain uses TRBV3-1 (or the pseudogene TRBV3-2) and TRBJ1-3; D might be TRBD1 (6 bases). V was pared by 3 bases and J by 2 bases, with 14 bases between. The CDR3 length is 16 residues. Germline V gene lookup returns CDR1 LGHDT and CDR2 YNNKEL (reference sequence). CDR3 in amino acids: CASSHPGTGPGNTIYF. The CDR3 DNA follows: TGTGCCAGCAGCCACCCTGGAACAGGGCCTGGAAACACCATATATTTT.

J is TRBJ1-3 and V is TRBV9, with D maybe TRBD1 (5 bases). The germline V and J ends were trimmed by 4 bases and 3 bases, with 14 bases remaining between them. The CDR3 totals 15 residues. Germline-derived CDR1 and CDR2 are SGDLS and YYNGEE. The CDR3 region is CASSSTWGLGNTIYF. CDR3 coding DNA: TGTGCCAGCAGCTCAACGTGGGGCCTTGGAAACACCATATATTTT.

This clone was detected only once. V usage is TRBV29-1 and J usage is TRBJ1-1; D possibly corresponds to TRBD1 (6 bases). The CDR3 spans 16 residues. Germline loops: CDR1 SQVTM, CDR2 ANQGSEA. V was clipped by 4 bases and J by 7 bases, with 25 bases between them. The CDR3 DNA is TGCAGCGTTGGATCTACCGACTTCACAGGGTATGGTGAAGCTTTCTTT. Its protein product is CSVGSTDFTGYGEAFF.

The chain combines TRBV5-8 with TRBJ1-5; TRBD1 aligns across 7 bases. The junction had 2 bases not matched to a gene; V was cut back by 0 bases and J by 2 bases. CDR1 SGHTS and CDR2 YDEGEE come from the germline V gene. CDR3 length equals 15 residues. The CDR3 DNA sequence: TGTGCCAGCAGCTTGGCCGGGACAGGCAATCAGCCCCAGCATTTT. Translating it yields CASSLAGTGNQPQHF.

The V gene is TRBV28, the J gene TRBJ2-3; D is perhaps TRBD2 (5 bases). CDR1 is MDHEN and CDR2 is SYDVKM in the germline V gene. The ends were cut back, 4 bases at V and 1 base at J, with 18 bases in the middle. CDR3 size: 17 residues. CDR3 in amino acids: CASSSRRWGAGTDTQYF. CDR3 nucleotides: TGTGCCAGCAGTTCCCGCAGGTGGGGAGCGGGCACAGATACGCAGTATTTT.

In this sample, this clone turned up a few times. The chain links TRBV30 to TRBJ2-1; no firm D call. The CDR3 runs 11 residues. The V gene's germline CDR1 is GTSNPN and CDR2 SVGIG (reference sequence). Trimming removed 8 bases at V and 0 bases at J, with 5 bases between. The CDR3 spells CATSSYNEQFF. The CDR3 nucleotides are TGTGCCACGAGCTCCTACAATGAGCAGTTCTTC.

Remarks on this clone: Mismatch with germline at one junction end may stem from a read error. The chain employs TRBV2 and TRBJ1-5; TRBD1 matches 8 bases. The CDR3 is 15 amino acids. Germline V lookup: CDR1 SNHLY, CDR2 FYNNEI. The DNA for the CDR3 is TGTGCCAGCAGGGAAGGACAGGGATTCAATCAGCCCCAGCATTTT. Translated, it gives CASREGQGFNQPQHF.

The chain employs TRBV7-6 and TRBJ1-2; D is unresolved. CDR3 size: 15 residues. Germline assignment: CDR1 SGHVS and CDR2 FNYEAQ. V lost 2 bases and J lost 5, with 15 bases in between. The DNA of the CDR3 is TGTGCCAGCAGCTTAACGCTCGGCGGAGGGTATGGCTACACCTTC. Residues: CASSLTLGGGYGYTF.